This T cell receptor beta chain was sequenced in a study of long-term antiretroviral therapy in people with HIV. About the research overall: It was about a decade after the earliest samples that the 2015 immediate-ART recommendation appeared. Study outcomes and limitations: Clones with expansion before ART led the repertoire at all time points.

Points on this clone: Its antigen is unknown.

About 1-11 million cryopreserved PBMC were held in samples before DNA extraction. They ran version v3.0 of the immunoSEQ assay at survey level. Libraries were prepared by immunoSEQ multiplex PCR; TCRdb keeps only in-frame clonotypes and omits some of them. Among fewer than 40,000 clones, about nine tenths were seen once, and the ten largest hold 4%. The CDR3 has 14 amino acids. The V end lost 3 bases, the J end lost 0 bases, and 11 bases lay between the germline ends. Germline V gives CDR1 SQVTM, CDR2 ANQGSEA. The sample consisted of unsorted PBMCs, taken 1.2 years after starting antiretroviral therapy. The chain employs TRBV29-1 and TRBJ1-2; no clear D. This sequence was found in a woman in her forties or fifties with HIV. CDR3 residues: CSVDRSGANYGYTF. The CDR3, as DNA: TGCAGCGTTGATAGGTCAGGAGCTAACTATGGCTACACCTTC.